This passage covers 5 T cell receptor beta chains from one sample sequenced in a study of vaccination and CD4 T cells after COVID-19. TCRdb analysed the PCR reads with MiXCR anew, one entry per CDR3 protein. Of roughly 20,000 distinct CDR3 sequences in the sample, 62% were seen once. The sample in question was CD4+ T cells from blood, obtained before SARS-CoV-2 vaccination. These TCRs come from a human donor who had recovered from COVID-19.

The chain has TRBV27 and TRBJ2-7; TRBD1 is a possible D gene (6 bases). The CDR3 totals 15 residues. The germline V and J ends were trimmed by 10 bases and 5 bases, with 24 bases remaining between them. The germline CDR1 and CDR2 sequences are MNHEY and SMNVEV (reference sequence). CDR3 nucleotides: TGTGCCACCCAAAGACAGGCCTATTACTTGGACGAGCAGTACTTC. Protein product: CATQRQAYYLDEQYF.

This chain connects TRBV19 to TRBJ2-3, with a possible D match to TRBD2 (6 bases). CDR1 and CDR2 from the germline V gene are LNHDA and SQIVND (reference sequence). CDR3 length: 14 amino acids. With 3 bases removed from V and 6 bases from J, the gap between germline ends came to 13 bases. CDR3 loop: CASSMWGESDTQYF. The CDR3 DNA reads as TGTGCCAGTAGTATGTGGGGGGAATCGGATACGCAGTATTTT.

V is TRBV6-2 or TRBV6-3 and J is TRBJ2-7, with 9 nucleotides matching TRBD2. There are 18 residues in the CDR3. V shed 2 bases, J shed 0 bases, and the junction held 11 bases outside the gene matches. Per germline, CDR1 MNHEY and CDR2 SVGEGT. In DNA form, the CDR3 reads TGTGCCAGCAGTTACGCGGTTACTAGCGGGCATATCTCCTACGAGCAGTACTTC. Translating gives CASSYAVTSGHISYEQYF.

The CDR3 DNA reads TGTGCCAGCAGCACCTTTGGGACAGGGCGCTTC. Protein sequence: CASSTFGTGRF. The chain employs TRBV21-1 and TRBJ2-1; the DNA was not compared with TRBD1, the D call given in the table. TRBV21-1 is reported as a pseudogene. The CDR3 loop spans 11 amino acids.

The rearrangement links TRBV19 to TRBJ2-3; D is ambiguous. Germline V gives CDR1 LNHDA, CDR2 SQIVND (reference sequence). Trimming took off 6 bases at V and 2 bases at J, with 9 bases between the two ends. The length of the CDR3 is 13 residues. The CDR3 is CASRGFVTDTQYF. CDR3 nucleotide sequence: TGTGCCAGTAGAGGGTTTGTCACAGATACGCAGTATTTT.